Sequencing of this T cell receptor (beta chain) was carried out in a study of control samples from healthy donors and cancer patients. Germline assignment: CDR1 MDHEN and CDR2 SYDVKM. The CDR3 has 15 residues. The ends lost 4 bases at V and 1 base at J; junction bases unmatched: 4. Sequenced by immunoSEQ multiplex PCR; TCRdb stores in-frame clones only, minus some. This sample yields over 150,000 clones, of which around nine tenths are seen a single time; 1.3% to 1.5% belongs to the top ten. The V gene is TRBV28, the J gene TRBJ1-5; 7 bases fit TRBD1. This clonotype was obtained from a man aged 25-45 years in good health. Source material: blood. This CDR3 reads CASSSRTGSNQPQHF. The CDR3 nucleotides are TGTGCCAGCAGTTCACGGACAGGAAGCAATCAGCCCCAGCATTTT.